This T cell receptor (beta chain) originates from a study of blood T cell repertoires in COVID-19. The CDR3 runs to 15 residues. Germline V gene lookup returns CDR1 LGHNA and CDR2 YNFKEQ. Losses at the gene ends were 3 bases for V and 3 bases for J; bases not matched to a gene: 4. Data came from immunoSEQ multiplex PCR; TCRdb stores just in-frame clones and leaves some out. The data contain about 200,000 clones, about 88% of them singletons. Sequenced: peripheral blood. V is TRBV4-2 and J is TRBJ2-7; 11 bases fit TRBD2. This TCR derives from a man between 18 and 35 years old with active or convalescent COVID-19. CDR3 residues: CASSQQTSGNYEQYF. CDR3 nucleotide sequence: TGTGCCAGCAGCCAGCAGACTAGCGGGAACTACGAGCAGTACTTC.